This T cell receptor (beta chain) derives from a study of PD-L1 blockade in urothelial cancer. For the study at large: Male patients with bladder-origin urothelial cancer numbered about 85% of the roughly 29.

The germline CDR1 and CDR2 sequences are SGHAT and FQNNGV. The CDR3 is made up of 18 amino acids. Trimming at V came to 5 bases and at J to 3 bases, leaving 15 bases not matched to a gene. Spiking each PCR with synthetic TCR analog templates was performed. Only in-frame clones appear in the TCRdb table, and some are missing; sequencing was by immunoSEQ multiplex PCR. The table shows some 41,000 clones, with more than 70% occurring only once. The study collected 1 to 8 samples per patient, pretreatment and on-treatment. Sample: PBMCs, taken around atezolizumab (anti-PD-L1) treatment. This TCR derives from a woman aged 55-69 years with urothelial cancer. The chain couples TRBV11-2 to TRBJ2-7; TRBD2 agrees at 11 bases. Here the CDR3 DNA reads TGTGCCAGCAGCGAGGAGGGCGGGAGACTAGCGGGGAGCTACGAGCAGTACTTC. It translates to CASSEEGGRLAGSYEQYF.